The clone carrying this T cell receptor (beta chain) appeared a few times. Its antigen is unknown. TCRdb reprocessed the 5' RACE reads with MiXCR, giving one entry per CDR3 protein. The sample records around 310,000 distinct CDR3 sequences, roughly 4% being singletons. This record belongs to a study of T cells after yellow fever vaccination. J gave up 1 base and V 2 bases, and 3 bases lay outside the gene matches. Germline V gene lookup returns CDR1 MRHNA and CDR2 SNTAGT. This CDR3 is built from 15 residues. The study's findings and limits: A small share of clonotypes appeared in both CD4 and CD8 compartments.

The sequenced sample was PBMCs, obtained 5 days after the yellow fever booster vaccination. The rearrangement uses TRBV6-4 and TRBJ2-3; 7 nucleotides align to TRBD2. The TCR was taken from a young man who received the YFV17D yellow fever vaccine. CDR3 protein: CASSDGAGGTDTQYF. CDR3 nucleotide sequence: TGTGCCAGCAGTGACGGGGCGGGGGGCACAGATACGCAGTATTTT.